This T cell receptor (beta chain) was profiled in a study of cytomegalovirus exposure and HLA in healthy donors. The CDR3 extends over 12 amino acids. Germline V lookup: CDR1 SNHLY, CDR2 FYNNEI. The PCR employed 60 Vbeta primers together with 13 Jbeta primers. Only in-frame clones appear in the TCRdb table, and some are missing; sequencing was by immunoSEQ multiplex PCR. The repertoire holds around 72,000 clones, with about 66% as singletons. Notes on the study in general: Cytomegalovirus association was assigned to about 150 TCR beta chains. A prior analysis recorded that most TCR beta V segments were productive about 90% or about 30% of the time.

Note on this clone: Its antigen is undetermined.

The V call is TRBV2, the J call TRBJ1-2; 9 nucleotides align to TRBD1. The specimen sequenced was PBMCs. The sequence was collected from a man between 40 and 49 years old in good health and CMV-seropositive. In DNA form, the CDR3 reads TGTGTAGACCGGGACAGGGCCTATGGCTACACCTTC. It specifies CVDRDRAYGYTF.